This TCR beta chain came from a study of blood T cell repertoires in COVID-19. Study context: Samples representing acute and convalescent COVID-19 were sourced from the United States, Italy and Spain.

After removal of 2 bases from V and 4 bases from J, the junction contained 5 bases not matched to a gene. In germline, CDR1 is KGHSH, CDR2 LQKENI. There are 17 residues in the CDR3. Assay: immunoSEQ multiplex PCR; the TCRdb copy retains only in-frame clones and omits some. The top ten hold around 9.1% of the sample, which has fewer than 65,000 clones, 87% seen once. The sequenced material came from peripheral blood. This sequence joins TRBV18 and TRBJ2-6; TRBD1 matches 10 bases. The origin of this receptor is a human donor with acute or convalescent COVID-19. The donor label of this sample is uncertain. In nucleotides, the CDR3 is TGTGCCAGCTCACCAGACAGGGGGCTGAGCGGGGCCAACGTCCTGACTTTC. Translation: CASSPDRGLSGANVLTF.